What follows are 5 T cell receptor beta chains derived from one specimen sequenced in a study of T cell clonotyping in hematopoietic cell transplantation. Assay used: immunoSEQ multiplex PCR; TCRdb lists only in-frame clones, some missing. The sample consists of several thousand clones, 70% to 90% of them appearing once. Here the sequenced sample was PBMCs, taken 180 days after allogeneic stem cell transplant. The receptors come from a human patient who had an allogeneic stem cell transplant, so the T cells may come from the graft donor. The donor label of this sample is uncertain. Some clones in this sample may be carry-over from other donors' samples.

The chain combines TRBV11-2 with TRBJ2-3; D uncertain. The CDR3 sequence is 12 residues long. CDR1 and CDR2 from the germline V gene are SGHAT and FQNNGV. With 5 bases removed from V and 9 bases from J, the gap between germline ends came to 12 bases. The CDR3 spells CASSPDRVTQYF. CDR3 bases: TGTGCCAGCAGCCCGGATAGGGTGACGCAGTATTTT. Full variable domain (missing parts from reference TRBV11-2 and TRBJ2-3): EAGVAQSPRYKIIEKRQSVAFWCNPISGHATLYWYQQILGQGPKLLIQFQNNGVVDDSQLPKDRFSAERLKGVDSTLKIQPAKLEDSAVYLCASSPDRVTQYFGPGTRLTVL.

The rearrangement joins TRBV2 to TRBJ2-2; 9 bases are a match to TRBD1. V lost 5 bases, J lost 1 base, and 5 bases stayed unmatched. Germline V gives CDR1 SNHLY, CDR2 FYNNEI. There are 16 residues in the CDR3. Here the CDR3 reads CASSPRTGVNTGELFF. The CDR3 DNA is TGTGCCAGCAGTCCTAGGACAGGGGTGAACACCGGGGAGCTGTTTTTT.

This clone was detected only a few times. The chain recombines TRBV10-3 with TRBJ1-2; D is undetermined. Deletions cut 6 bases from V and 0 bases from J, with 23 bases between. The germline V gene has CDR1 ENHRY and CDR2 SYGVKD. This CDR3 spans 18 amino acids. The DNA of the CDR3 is TGTGCCATCAGGGAGGAGGTTATCGGACCGAAAGCTAACTATGGCTACACCTTC. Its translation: CAIREEVIGPKANYGYTF.

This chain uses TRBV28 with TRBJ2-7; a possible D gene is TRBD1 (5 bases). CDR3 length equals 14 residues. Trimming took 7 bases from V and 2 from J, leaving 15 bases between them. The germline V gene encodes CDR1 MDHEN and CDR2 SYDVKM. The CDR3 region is CASTLFLGPYEQYF. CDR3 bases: TGTGCCAGCACATTATTCCTGGGGCCCTACGAGCAGTACTTC.

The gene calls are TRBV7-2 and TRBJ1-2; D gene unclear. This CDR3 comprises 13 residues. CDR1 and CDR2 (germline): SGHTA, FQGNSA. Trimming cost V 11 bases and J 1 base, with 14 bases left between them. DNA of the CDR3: TGTGCCGGTTCTAAACAGCTTAACTATGGCTACACCTTC. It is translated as CAGSKQLNYGYTF.